This T cell receptor beta chain was sequenced for a study of shared clonotypes between healthy human individuals. Study details: The composition of the donors was a couple of women and a few men aged 18 to 49. Study-wide results and limits: Rarefaction indicated that sorted-subset sequencing remained incomplete although depth was large.

Splitting of CD4+ cells produced CD45RA+ naive and CD45RA-negative memory subsets. Points on this clone: As yet, its antigen is unknown.

The CDR3 is made up of 17 amino acids. CDR1 is MDHEN and CDR2 is SYDVKM in the germline V gene. The trim removed 3 bases at V and 5 bases at J, leaving 10 bases unmatched. Original handling: Sequence data from immunoSEQ were junction-only and lacked quality scores; consequently, filtering differed. The method was immunoSEQ multiplex PCR; TCRdb's version includes in-frame clones alone and lacks a portion of them. V, J and clone size are those of that table, while D and trimming were read from the DNA. The sample shows more than 1,200,000 clones, just under 99% of them seen only once. The TCR originated in a man in his thirties or forties in good health. Sequencing used naive CD4+ T cells sorted from blood. Subset here: CD45RA+ positively selected. The J gene is TRBJ2-5, the V gene TRBV28; 12 bases line up with TRBD2. This CDR3 reads CASSFTTSGRRIETQYF. Written as DNA, the CDR3 is TGTGCCAGCAGTTTCACGACTAGCGGGAGAAGGATTGAGACCCAGTACTTC.